Following are 8 T cell receptor beta chains from one sample sequenced in a study of T cell repertoires in cytomegalovirus infection. From the reads, TCRdb called clonotypes with MiXCR, one entry per CDR3 protein. The sample consists of 400,000 or so distinct CDR3 sequences, 15% to 20% of them appearing once. Sequences were obtained from PBMCs. The receptors were sampled from a human donor in good health (CMV status not recorded). Some clones in this sample may be carry-over from other donors' samples.

The chain has TRBV5-5 and TRBJ1-6; D uncertain. V lost 2 bases and J 10 bases, leaving 13 bases between the germline ends. Germline V gene lookup returns CDR1 SGHKS and CDR2 YYEKEE (reference sequence). The CDR3 loop spans 14 amino acids. The CDR3 DNA sequence: TGTGCCAGCAGCTTCGCCCAGATCCAGTCACCCCTCCACTTT. Translating it yields CASSFAQIQSPLHF.

As DNA, the CDR3 is TGTGTCAGCACTAGCGGGGGTACGCCCACAGATACGCAGTATTTT. Protein sequence: CVSTSGGTPTDTQYF. The chain joins TRBV19 to TRBJ2-3, with 11 bases lining up with TRBD2. Looked up from germline, CDR1 is LNHDA and CDR2 is SQIVND (reference sequence). CDR3 length equals 15 residues.

The CDR3 here is CASRAGGELFF. CDR3 nucleotide sequence: TGCGCCAGCAGAGCGGGAGGGGAGCTGTTTTTT. This rearrangement joins TRBV4-3 to TRBJ2-2, with TRBD2 identical over 7 bases. Germline V gene data show CDR1 as LGHNA and CDR2 as YSLEER. V gave up 6 bases and J gave up 8 bases; unmatched junction bases: 0. The CDR3 runs 11 residues.

The chain has TRBV18 and TRBJ2-7; TRBD2 matches 12 bases. J lost 2 bases, V lost 3 bases, and 8 bases had no gene match. The germline gives CDR1 KGHSH, CDR2 LQKENI. The CDR3 consists of 17 residues. CDR3 in DNA: TGTGCCAGCTCACCGGGACTAGCGGGTGCGAACCCCTACGAGCAGTACTTC. Protein: CASSPGLAGANPYEQYF.

The rearrangement links TRBV20-1 to TRBJ2-1; TRBD1 aligns across 7 bases. Per germline, CDR1 DFQATT and CDR2 SNEGSKA (reference sequence). With V trimmed by 0 bases and J by 8 bases, 13 bases remained unmatched. This CDR3 contains 16 residues. CDR3 loop: CSARDFGRGLVDEQFF. DNA for the CDR3: TGCAGTGCTAGAGATTTTGGCAGGGGGTTAGTGGATGAGCAGTTCTTC.

In this sample, this clonotype turned up a few times. The chain links TRBV12-3 or TRBV12-4 to TRBJ1-1, with TRBD1 matching 7 bases. Trimming took 7 bases from V and 6 from J; bases not matched to a gene: 5. This CDR3 has 12 amino acids. CDR3 sequence (DNA): TGTGCCAGCAATATTAGGGGGCCTGAAGCTTTCTTT. Amino acid sequence: CASNIRGPEAFF.

This clonotype has just a few counts. CDR3 loop: CASSGGQPYNSPLHF. The CDR3 nucleotides are TGTGCCAGCAGTGGGGGCCAACCCTATAATTCACCCCTCCACTTT. The chain links TRBV7-9 to TRBJ1-6; a possible D gene is TRBD1 (6 bases). There are 15 residues in the CDR3. The ends were cut back, 6 bases at V and 2 bases at J, with 11 bases in the middle. From germline, CDR1 is SEHNR and CDR2 FQNEAQ (reference sequence).

The chain combines TRBV2 with TRBJ1-4; the D gene is possibly TRBD1 (5 bases). The CDR3 is made up of 12 amino acids. The V gene's germline CDR1 is SNHLY and CDR2 FYNNEI. Trimming left V 6 bases short and J 7 bases short, with 9 bases between. The CDR3 region has the DNA TGTGCCAGCAGCAGGGAGCGTGAAAAACTGTTTTTT. As protein: CASSREREKLFF.